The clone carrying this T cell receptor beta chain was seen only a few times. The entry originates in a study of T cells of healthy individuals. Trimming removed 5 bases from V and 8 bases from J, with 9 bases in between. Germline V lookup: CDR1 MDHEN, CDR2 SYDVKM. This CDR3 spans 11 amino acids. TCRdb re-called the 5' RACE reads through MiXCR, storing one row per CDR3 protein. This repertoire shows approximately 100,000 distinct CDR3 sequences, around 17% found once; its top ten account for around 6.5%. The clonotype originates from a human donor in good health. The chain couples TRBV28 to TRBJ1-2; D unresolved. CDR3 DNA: TGTGCCAGCAGTCCTATGCAGGGCTACACCTTC. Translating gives CASSPMQGYTF.